The 12 T cell receptor beta chains below all came from one sample that was sequenced in a study of neoadjuvant anti-PD-1 for oral cavity cancer. Only in-frame clones appear in the TCRdb table, and some are missing; sequencing was by immunoSEQ multiplex PCR. The table shows some 15,000 clones, with 65% to 80% occurring only once. Sequenced here: PBMCs, sampled before nivolumab (anti-PD-1) treatment. The source is a person between 40 and 79 years old with oral cavity squamous cell carcinoma.

The chain combines TRBV5-1 with TRBJ1-1; D call uncertain. CDR1 is SGHRS and CDR2 is YFSETQ in the germline V gene. V lost 3 bases to trimming and J lost 5 bases, with 17 bases between them. This CDR3 is built from 15 residues. The DNA of the CDR3 is TGCGCCAGCAGCTACGGTGGATTGGGGAATACTGAAGCTTTCTTT. It translates to CASSYGGLGNTEAFF.

The chain is built from TRBV19 and TRBJ2-4, with 9 nucleotides matching TRBD2. J was trimmed by 1 base and V by 6 bases; bases with no gene match: 7. The CDR3 sequence is 16 residues long. Germline CDR1 is LNHDA and CDR2 is SQIVND (reference sequence). CDR3 region: CASRGLAALAKNIQYF. DNA of the CDR3: TGTGCCAGTAGGGGACTAGCTGCACTGGCCAAAAACATTCAGTACTTC. Using reference TRBV19 and TRBJ2-4 for the parts outside the CDR3, the full variable domain is DGGITQSPKYLFRKEGQNVTLSCEQNLNHDAMYWYRQDPGQGLRLIYYSQIVNDFQKGDIAEGYSVSREKKESFPLTVTSAQKNPTAFYLCASRGLAALAKNIQYFGAGTRLSVL.

The chain employs TRBV7-2 and TRBJ1-5; perhaps TRBD1 as D (5 bases). Germline CDR1 reads SGHTA; CDR2 reads FQGNSA. The CDR3 length is 15 residues. V lost 5 bases to trimming and J lost 2 bases, with 13 bases between them. CDR3 in amino acids: CASSPAGLGNQPQHF. Written as DNA, the CDR3 is TGTGCCAGCAGCCCGGCAGGGCTAGGCAATCAGCCCCAGCATTTT.

V usage is TRBV7-6 and J usage is TRBJ2-3, with a weak D call TRBD2 (6 bases). The CDR3 is 15 amino acids. The germline CDR1 and CDR2 sequences are SGHVS and FNYEAQ. V was trimmed by 0 bases and J by 2 bases, leaving 9 bases between them. This chain's CDR3 is CASSLAAGYTDTQYF. The CDR3 DNA reads TGTGCCAGCAGCTTAGCTGCGGGGTACACAGATACGCAGTATTTT.

The gene calls are TRBV2 and TRBJ1-2; possibly TRBD1 for D (5 bases). There are 14 residues in the CDR3. V was pared by 3 bases and J by 8 bases, with 16 bases between. Germline V lookup: CDR1 SNHLY, CDR2 FYNNEI. As DNA, the CDR3 is TGTGCCAGCAGTGAGGGAACACCGGGGCCAGGCTACACCTTC. Protein: CASSEGTPGPGYTF.

This clone appeared a single time. CDR3 sequence reads: CASGLVRGVRVYEQYF. The CDR3 DNA follows: TGTGCTAGTGGTTTGGTACGTGGGGTAAGGGTCTACGAGCAGTACTTC. The V gene is TRBV12-5, the J gene TRBJ2-7; D gene ambiguous. The germline V gene encodes CDR1 LGHNT and CDR2 FRNRAP. The CDR3 runs 16 residues. The V and J ends lost 0 bases and 3 bases respectively, with 15 bases between them. The full variable domain, completed using reference TRBV12-5 and TRBJ2-7, is DARVTQTPRHKVTEMGQEVTMRCQPILGHNTVFWYRQTMMQGLELLAYFRNRAPLDDSGMPKDRFSAEMPDATLATLKIQPSEPRDSAVYFCASGLVRGVRVYEQYFGPGTRLTVT.

V usage is TRBV5-4 and J usage is TRBJ1-2, with D possibly matching TRBD1 (5 bases). V lost 0 bases, J lost 8 bases, and 17 bases lay in between. The CDR3 is 15 amino acids. The germline V gene encodes CDR1 SGHNT and CDR2 YYREEE (reference sequence). In nucleotides, the CDR3 is TGTGCCAGCAGCTTGGCCGGGGGACTATCATCGGGCTACACCTTC. The encoded protein is CASSLAGGLSSGYTF. Filled out from reference TRBV5-4 and TRBJ1-2, the complete variable domain reads ETGVTQSPTHLIKTRGQQVTLRCSSQSGHNTVSWYQQALGQGPQFIFQYYREEENGRGNFPPRFSGLQFPNYSSELNVNALELDDSALYLCASSLAGGLSSGYTFGSGTRLTVV.

This chain uses TRBV13 with TRBJ2-2; 11 bases fit TRBD2. Germline assignment: CDR1 PRHDT and CDR2 FYEKMQ (reference sequence). J was trimmed by 7 bases and V by 5 bases; bases with no gene match: 12. The CDR3 has 17 amino acids. CDR3 region: CASSPRGPSGRLGELFF. The CDR3 DNA is TGTGCCAGCAGCCCGCGGGGACCTAGCGGGAGGCTCGGGGAGCTGTTTTTT.

This clone has more than one count but fewer than ten. The V and J genes are TRBV6-5 and TRBJ1-1, with a tentative D call TRBD1 (5 bases). The CDR3 runs 15 residues. Germline CDR1 and CDR2: MNHEY and SVGAGI. The V gene lost 0 bases and the J gene lost 2 bases, with 10 bases spanning the gap. CDR3 protein: CASSYSARANTEAFF. In DNA form, the CDR3 reads TGTGCCAGCAGTTACTCGGCCAGGGCAAACACTGAAGCTTTCTTT.

The chain combines TRBV6-6 with TRBJ2-2, with D perhaps matching TRBD1 or TRBD2 (5 bases each). The germline CDR1 and CDR2 sequences are MNHNY and SVGAGI (reference sequence). This CDR3 is built from 14 residues. V was pared by 7 bases and J by 1 base, with 10 bases between. In DNA, the CDR3 is TGTGCCAGCAACGGGGCGTTGAACACCGGGGAGCTGTTTTTT. This encodes CASNGALNTGELFF.

DNA of the CDR3: TGTGCCACCAGCGGGCTTAGCGGCAATCAGCCCCAGCATTTT. Translation: CATSGLSGNQPQHF. This chain uses TRBV15 with TRBJ1-5; D not certain. V was pared by 5 bases and J by 2 bases, with 10 bases between. The CDR3 covers 14 residues. Germline CDR1 LNHNV, CDR2 YYDKDF (reference sequence).

The chain carries TRBV4-2 and TRBJ2-6; weak D call: TRBD1 (5 bases). The CDR3 is 17 residues long. V lost 1 base, J lost 0 bases, and 10 bases lay in between. Germline assignment: CDR1 LGHNA and CDR2 YNFKEQ. The DNA for the CDR3 is TGTGCCAGCAGCCAAGGCACAGGCTCCTCTGGGGCCAACGTCCTGACTTTC. It is translated as CASSQGTGSSGANVLTF.